Given below is one T cell receptor (beta chain) in context. In Cohort 3, a recovered donor had either two negative PCRs, clearance, or symptom resolution. The method was immunoSEQ multiplex PCR; TCRdb's version includes in-frame clones alone and lacks a portion of them. This repertoire shows some 370,000 clones, under 85% found once; its top ten account for around 5%. This entry comes from a study of blood T cell repertoires in COVID-19. Overall study context: The United States, Italy and Spain were the sources of the acute and convalescent COVID-19 samples. From T cells, B-cell-depleted T cells, or PBMCs came the material, which was cDNA or gDNA.

V lost 0 bases, J lost 3 bases, and 13 bases stayed unmatched. CDR3 length equals 19 residues. Per the germline V gene, CDR1 is SGDLS and CDR2 is YYNGEE. The sequence was obtained from a woman in her 50s who had recovered from COVID-19. Sequenced: PBMCs or T cells enriched from blood (not recorded which). The genes are TRBV9 and TRBJ2-2, with 8 nucleotides matching TRBD2. The CDR3 DNA reads TGTGCCAGCAGCGTAGGGGTGGGAAGCGGGGGACGCCACACCGGGGAGCTGTTTTTT. This codes for CASSVGVGSGGRHTGELFF.